The clone carrying this TCR beta chain appeared a few times. These data are taken from a study of Graves' ophthalmopathy and Graves' hyperthyroidism. New diagnoses, under 2 months' duration, and ages 18 to 65 characterized the hyperthyroidism patients. V gave up 5 bases and J gave up 5 bases, with 16 bases separating them. Germline CDR1 reads DFQATT; CDR2 reads SNEGSKA (reference sequence). This CDR3 is 14 amino acids long. The authors amplified TCR beta CDR3 regions, and they did so from RNA transcripts for repertoire sequencing. First-round RT-PCR employed HTBI primers, with a second-round multiplex PCR after it. TCRdb processed the multiplex PCR reads anew with MiXCR; each CDR3 protein has one entry. The data contain over a million distinct CDR3 sequences, around a third of them singletons.

This clonotype was obtained from an adult man with Graves' hyperthyroidism. Sequenced input: peripheral blood or thyroid tissue (not recorded which). V gene TRBV20-1 combines with J gene TRBJ1-5; unclear D gene. The CDR3 loop reads CSAAYLGRDQPQHF. CDR3 nucleotide sequence: TGCAGTGCTGCCTACCTCGGTAGGGATCAGCCCCAGCATTTT.